This entry concerns a single T cell receptor (beta chain). The same CDR3 arises from other DNA sequences in this sample as well. The data derive from a study of blood T cell repertoires in COVID-19. The wider study: COVID-19 samples collected from the United States, Italy and Spain covered acute and convalescent phases. Sample material is recorded as cDNA or gDNA derived from T cells, B-cell-depleted T cells, or PBMCs.

From germline, CDR1 is KGHSH and CDR2 LQKENI. Trimming took off 2 bases at V and 7 bases at J, with 6 bases between the two ends. CDR3 length: 12 residues. Original data processing: Reference gene primer amplification gave estimated nucleated cell counts. TCRdb's table, derived via immunoSEQ multiplex PCR, lists solely in-frame clones and lacks some. That table gives V, J and clone size, and the DNA gave D and trimming. The data hold about 160,000 clones, with 84% observed a single time. V usage is TRBV18 and J usage is TRBJ2-1; weak D call: TRBD2 (6 bases). The sequence was obtained from a woman older than 75 with acute or convalescent COVID-19. The sequenced material came from peripheral blood. The CDR3 sequence is CASSPGGNEQFF. CDR3 sequence (DNA): TGTGCCAGCTCACCAGGGGGGAATGAGCAGTTCTTC.